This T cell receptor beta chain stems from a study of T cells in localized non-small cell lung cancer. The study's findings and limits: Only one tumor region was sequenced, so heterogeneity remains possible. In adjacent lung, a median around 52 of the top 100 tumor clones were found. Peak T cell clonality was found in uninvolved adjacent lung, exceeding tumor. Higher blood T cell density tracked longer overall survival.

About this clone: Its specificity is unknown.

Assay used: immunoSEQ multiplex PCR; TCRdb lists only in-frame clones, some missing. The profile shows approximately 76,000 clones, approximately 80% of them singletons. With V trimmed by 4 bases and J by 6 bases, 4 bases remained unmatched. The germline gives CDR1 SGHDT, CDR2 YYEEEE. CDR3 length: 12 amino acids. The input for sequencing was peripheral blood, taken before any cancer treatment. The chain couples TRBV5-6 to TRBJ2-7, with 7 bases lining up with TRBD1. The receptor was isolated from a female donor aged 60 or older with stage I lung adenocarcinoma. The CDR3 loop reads CASSHDRAEQYF. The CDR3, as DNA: TGTGCCAGCAGCCACGACAGGGCCGAGCAGTACTTC.